This TCR beta chain originates from a study of regulatory T cells in long-lasting Graves disease. The time point: persistent/refractory GD, antithyroid drugs over 5 years with positive TRAb. From PBMCs, RNA was extracted and then used to make the TCR library. General study results and limits: Persistent patients shared more public clonotypes (approximately 2,900) than new patients (under 1,000).

CDR3 regions were amplified by Arm-PCR using iRepertoire HTBI primers to build TCR beta libraries. TCRdb independently ran MiXCR on the multiplex PCR reads; one entry per CDR3 protein. The data hold about 470,000 distinct CDR3 sequences, with about 22% observed a single time. With 0 bases removed from V and 8 bases from J, the gap between germline ends came to 7 bases. The CDR3 consists of 12 residues. The germline CDR1 and CDR2 sequences are LNHDA and SQIVND (reference sequence). Note on this clonotype: Its antigen is still unknown.

The receptor was isolated from a female donor with Graves disease. This chain connects TRBV19 to TRBJ1-2; the D is unclear. The sample was peripheral blood mononuclear cells (PBMCs), taken when the disease was refractory, from a patient treated with antithyroid drugs. CDR3 sequence: CASSIDRGGYTF. The CDR3 DNA sequence: TGTGCCAGTAGTATAGATCGGGGAGGCTACACCTTC. Variable domain in full (rest from reference TRBV19 and TRBJ1-2): DGGITQSPKYLFRKEGQNVTLSCEQNLNHDAMYWYRQDPGQGLRLIYYSQIVNDFQKGDIAEGYSVSREKKESFPLTVTSAQKNPTAFYLCASSIDRGGYTFGSGTRLTVV.